This is a list of T cell receptor beta chains from one sample in a study of blood T cell repertoires in COVID-19. Using immunoSEQ multiplex PCR, the repertoire was profiled, and TCRdb retains in-frame clones only, with some absent. The sample has roughly 110,000 clones, roughly four fifths seen once. The source material was peripheral blood. The receptors were gathered from a man aged 80 or over with COVID-19, enrolled during active disease. CDR3s include the opening cysteine and the closing phenylalanine or tryptophan. Only part of the rows carry a size: once, few, many, or a class if the clone is expanded.

-	TRBV18	TRBJ1-2	15	CASSRDRGNNYGYTF
-	TRBV7-8	TRBJ2-7	15	CASSSSALRPYEQYF
few	TRBV29-1	TRBJ1-1	12	CSGPGEGGQAFF
once	TRBV6-1	TRBJ2-7	15	CASSESGTINYEQYF
-	TRBV5-4	TRBJ2-3	16	CASSWGGGPPTDTQYF
-	TRBV28	TRBJ1-2	13	CASFSQGRDGYTF
-	TRBV5-1	TRBJ1-1	14	CASSLVGGDTEAFF
-	TRBV28	TRBJ1-4	16	CASSLGQERESEKLFF
few	TRBV18	TRBJ2-3	15	CASSPRLGGTDTQYF
-	TRBV7-9	TRBJ2-1	17	CASSGSGRANSYNEQFF
few	TRBV11-2	TRBJ1-2	15	CASSFRDSTSYGYTF
-	TRBV7-3	TRBJ2-2	16	CASSLESSGSPGELFF
few	TRBV28	TRBJ2-1	14	CASSQIRLFGEQFF
-	TRBV6-5	TRBJ2-7	15	CASSLAGTGVHEQYF
once	TRBV7-9	TRBJ2-3	16	CASSRGLAGNRDTQYF
-	TRBV5-6	TRBJ1-1	15	CASSWGQGQGTEAFF
-	TRBV4-1	TRBJ2-7	16	CASSQNYPSGTYEQYF
-	TRBV28	TRBJ2-5	14	CASRGGPHQETQYF
-	TRBV5-1	TRBJ2-7	15	CASQPTSGSSYEQYF
few	TRBV2	TRBJ2-1	15	CASSGTSGRANEQFF
once	TRBV2	TRBJ1-5	18	CASSDMTGGTPPFEPQHF
few	TRBV6-5	TRBJ2-7	16	CASSYSGTGRSGGQYF
-	TRBV16	TRBJ2-2	17	CASSEAPRGWDTGELFF
-	TRBV7-9	TRBJ1-1	17	CASSDLGPFRENTEAFF
-	TRBV3-1/TRBV3-2	TRBJ2-7	11	CASSLGQGTYF
-	TRBV11-1	TRBJ1-1	13	CASSFLGSTEAFF
-	TRBV2	TRBJ2-3	15	CASSGLAASTDTQYF
-	TRBV24-1	TRBJ2-7	15	CATSDSRTSPYEQYF
once	TRBV18	TRBJ1-5	13	CASSPDIRQPQHF
-	TRBV7-2	TRBJ2-7	12	CASSSDSLSLYF
-	TRBV6-1	TRBJ1-1	15	CASSDQGEGTTEAFF
-	TRBV28	TRBJ2-7	15	CASSFQGDNTYEQYF
few	TRBV9	TRBJ1-1	15	CASSPMGQGNTEAFF
-	TRBV7-2	TRBJ2-3	14	CASSFGGLTDTQYF
-	TRBV4-3	TRBJ2-2	18	CASSQEKDRYLNTGELFF
-	TRBV4-3	TRBJ2-2	18	CASSQVIVVSRNTGELFF
-	TRBV7-9	TRBJ2-5	17	CASSLGMGQPSQETQYF
-	TRBV30	TRBJ2-7	13	CAWTGGEIWEQYF
-	TRBV12-5	TRBJ2-5	13	CASGGGVLETQYF
-	TRBV30	TRBJ2-2	16	CAWSVRAGGVTGELFF
-	TRBV4-2	TRBJ2-5	16	CASSHRLAMLQETQYF
-	TRBV12-3/TRBV12-4	TRBJ1-5	13	CASRATGNQPQHF
-	TRBV5-1	TRBJ2-1	16	CASSLGLAGAYNEQFF
-	TRBV6-5	TRBJ1-6	14	CASSSGQEGSPLHF
-	TRBV7-3	TRBJ2-3	17	CASSSGQAGLAGDTQYF
-	TRBV29-1	TRBJ1-4	13	CSVARQENEKLFF
once	TRBV6-5	TRBJ2-2	13	CASIKGRTGELFF
-	TRBV5-8	TRBJ2-7	17	CASIYLAGDGAAYEQYF
-	TRBV9	TRBJ1-6	15	CASSTGDSYNSPLHF
-	TRBV6-2/TRBV6-3	TRBJ1-5	15	CASSDGTGRYQPQHF
-	TRBV7-9	TRBJ2-3	15	CASSLAKREGDTQYF
-	TRBV28	TRBJ1-1	15	CASSLSRQGRTEAFF
-	TRBV9	TRBJ2-7	15	CASSVYSGGFYEQYF
-	TRBV6-4	TRBJ2-7	15	CASSVGAAGPYEQYF
once	TRBV5-1	TRBJ2-1	15	CASSPGGRTYNEQFF
-	TRBV28	TRBJ2-7	15	CASSLSGRDSYEQYF
-	TRBV7-9	TRBJ1-5	15	CASSAQTGGDQPQHF
-	TRBV2	TRBJ2-5	14	CASILGTGQETQYF
-	TRBV5-1	TRBJ2-1	11	CASSADSEQFF